The 21 T cell receptor beta chains presented below share a single source sample, sequenced in a study of T cells in Graves' hyperthyroidism and ophthalmopathy. The source material, RNA transcripts, was used to amplify TCR beta CDR3 regions. First-round RT-PCR with HTBI primers amplified the TCR CDR3 region. TCRdb analysed the multiplex PCR reads with MiXCR anew, one entry per CDR3 protein. Among hundreds of thousands of distinct CDR3 sequences listed, roughly 14% were seen once. Sequencing used blood. Receptors originate from a woman between 18 and 29 years old with Graves' hyperthyroidism that later progressed to Graves' ophthalmopathy.

The chain couples TRBV7-8 to TRBJ1-1, with no clear D. Trimming stripped 5 bases from V and 5 bases from J, with 18 bases between. Germline CDR1 SGHVS, CDR2 FQNEAQ. The length of the CDR3 is 15 residues. The CDR3 loop reads CASSQSRASGTEAFF. The CDR3 DNA reads TGTGCCAGCAGCCAAAGCCGGGCTAGCGGGACTGAAGCTTTCTTT.

This clonotype was counted at least ten times. V gene TRBV7-2 combines with J gene TRBJ2-7; 10 bases match TRBD1. The germline V gene encodes CDR1 SGHTA and CDR2 FQGNSA. This CDR3 contains 17 residues. V was clipped by 0 bases and J by 3 bases; unmatched bases: 8. The CDR3 protein is CASSLAGQGEKGYEQYF. CDR3 sequence (DNA): TGTGCCAGCAGCTTAGCTGGACAGGGGGAGAAGGGCTACGAGCAGTACTTC.

V usage is TRBV28 and J usage is TRBJ1-1, with D uncertain. V was pared by 2 bases and J by 5 bases, with 15 bases between. Germline V CDR1 and CDR2: MDHEN, SYDVKM. The CDR3 runs to 15 residues. Written as DNA, the CDR3 is TGTGCCAGCAGTTTAGTTACCACAACTTGGACTGAAGCTTTCTTT. It translates to CASSLVTTTWTEAFF.

This clonotype was seen just once. A much larger clone is a single base away; this may be a read error. The V call is TRBV7-2, the J call TRBJ2-7, with no clear D. The length of the CDR3 is 17 residues. Per the germline V gene, CDR1 is SGHTA and CDR2 is FQGNSA. Trimming left V 2 bases short and J 4 bases short, with 21 bases between. Here the CDR3 DNA reads TGTGCCAGCAGCTTATTTCTCGGTGGGCGCCAGGTTTACGAGCAGTACTTC. It translates to CASSLFLGGRQVYEQYF.

This clonotype occurred many times. The chain recombines TRBV2 with TRBJ1-4; weak D call: TRBD1 (5 bases). The CDR3 totals 15 residues. Germline loops: CDR1 SNHLY, CDR2 FYNNEI. V was shortened by 6 bases and J by 6 bases, with 17 bases between the two germline ends. CDR3 nucleotides: TGTGCCAGCAGCGTTGGGGACGGACGTTATGAAAAACTGTTTTTT. Its protein product is CASSVGDGRYEKLFF. Full variable domain (rest looked up from reference TRBV2 and TRBJ1-4): EPEVTQTPSHQVTQMGQEVILRCVPISNHLYFYWYRQILGQKVEFLVSFYNNEISEKSEIFDDQFSVERPDGSNFTLKIRSTKLEDSAMYFCASSVGDGRYEKLFFGSGTQLSVL.

The table lists this clonotype with many counts. The rearrangement uses TRBV7-9 and TRBJ2-4, with TRBD2 identical over 8 bases. V lost 1 base to trimming and J lost 0 bases; unmatched junction nucleotides: 11. The CDR3 extends over 19 amino acids. CDR1 SEHNR and CDR2 FQNEAQ come from the germline V gene (reference sequence). As DNA, the CDR3 is TGTGCCAGCAGCTTAGACCCCAGCGGGAGCCCGCTAGCCAAAAACATTCAGTACTTC. It codes for CASSLDPSGSPLAKNIQYF.

There are many counts of this clonotype. At one of its ends the junction is not consistent with the germline gene, which may arise from a read error. The V and J genes are TRBV7-7 and TRBJ2-3; possible D gene TRBD1, 6 bases. Germline CDR1 and CDR2: SSHAT and FNYEAQ (reference sequence). The CDR3 has 15 amino acids. In nucleotides, the CDR3 is TGTGCTAGCAGCCAGGGGCAGGGGAGCACAGATACGCAGTATTTT. Translated: CASSQGQGSTDTQYF.

This clonotype was found many times. V usage is TRBV29-1 and J usage is TRBJ1-1, with D hard to call. Per germline, CDR1 SQVTM and CDR2 ANQGSEA. The V gene lost 5 bases and the J gene lost 0 bases, with 7 bases spanning the gap. The CDR3 is made up of 12 amino acids. The CDR3 DNA reads as TGCAGCGTTACAGTAATGAACACTGAAGCTTTCTTT. This sequence encodes CSVTVMNTEAFF.

This clonotype was found many times. The J gene is TRBJ2-7, the V gene TRBV4-1; D possibly corresponds to TRBD1 (6 bases). V gave up 0 bases and J gave up 8 bases, with 11 bases separating them. CDR1 is MGHRA, CDR2 YSYEKL, per germline. The CDR3 length is 13 residues. CDR3 amino acids: CASSQEVGGQQYF. The CDR3 DNA follows: TGCGCCAGCAGCCAAGAAGTAGGGGGTCAGCAGTACTTC.

In its sample, this clonotype was seen many times. The CDR3, as DNA: TGTGCCAGCAGTTTATTTCGTGAAGGAGAGACCCAGTACTTC. This gives the protein CASSLFREGETQYF. The rearrangement uses TRBV28 and TRBJ2-5; D call uncertain. The V gene's germline CDR1 is MDHEN and CDR2 SYDVKM. The CDR3 length is 14 residues. V lost 1 base to trimming and J lost 4 bases, with 10 bases between them.

This clonotype was picked up many times. This sequence joins TRBV28 and TRBJ2-7; 9 bases are a match to TRBD2. The CDR3 is 18 residues long. V dropped 3 bases and J dropped 0; count of bases not matched to a gene: 12. Germline V gene sequence: CDR1 MDHEN, CDR2 SYDVKM. CDR3 amino acids: CASSFPLGSGRSSYEQYF. CDR3 in DNA: TGTGCCAGCAGTTTCCCCCTCGGTAGCGGGAGATCCTCCTACGAGCAGTACTTC.

The chain joins TRBV10-3 to TRBJ1-1, with D hard to call. The CDR3 extends over 11 amino acids. V was pared by 11 bases and J by 0 bases, with 7 bases between. Germline assignment: CDR1 ENHRY and CDR2 SYGVKD. The CDR3 DNA reads as TGTGCCTCCAAAATGAACACTGAAGCTTTCTTT. Protein product: CASKMNTEAFF.

The chain has TRBV15 and TRBJ2-2; 7 bases are a match to TRBD1. Germline V gene data show CDR1 as LNHNV and CDR2 as YYDKDF (reference sequence). The junction had 6 bases not matched to a gene; V was cut back by 5 bases and J by 0 bases. The CDR3 sequence is 16 residues long. CDR3 region: CATSGADRTNTGELFF. The CDR3 DNA reads TGTGCCACCAGCGGTGCGGACAGGACGAACACCGGGGAGCTGTTTTTT.

This clonotype occurred many times. The chain carries TRBV2 and TRBJ2-7, with 8 bases aligning to TRBD2. The CDR3 runs 16 residues. Germline trimming cut 4 bases from V and 0 bases from J; bases unmatched to any gene: 8. Germline V gives CDR1 SNHLY, CDR2 FYNNEI. In nucleotides, the CDR3 is TGTGCCAGCAGTGGATTTACCAGCGGGAGCTCCTACGAGCAGTACTTC. Translation gives CASSGFTSGSSYEQYF.

This clonotype has at least ten counts. This chain links TRBV7-9 with TRBJ2-2; D may be TRBD2 (6 bases). Germline V gene data show CDR1 as SEHNR and CDR2 as FQNEAQ (reference sequence). Trimming cost V 0 bases and J 0 bases, with 8 bases left between them. This CDR3 spans 16 amino acids. CDR3 protein: CASSLAPGANTGELFF. The CDR3 DNA reads as TGTGCCAGCAGCTTAGCGCCGGGGGCGAACACCGGGGAGCTGTTTTTT.

This clonotype came up a few times. The chain combines TRBV20-1 with TRBJ2-3; TRBD2 agrees at 12 bases. Germline V gives CDR1 DFQATT, CDR2 SNEGSKA (reference sequence). V shed 2 bases and J 2 bases; nucleotides not matched to a gene: 8. The CDR3 consists of 17 residues. CDR3: CSARPRTSGISTDTQYF. The CDR3 DNA follows: TGCAGTGCTAGACCAAGGACTAGCGGGATTTCCACAGATACGCAGTATTTT.

This clonotype was seen many times. The rearrangement links TRBV20-1 to TRBJ2-7; 10 bases agree with TRBD2. Germline V gene sequence: CDR1 DFQATT, CDR2 SNEGSKA (reference sequence). The CDR3 spans 14 residues. V lost 6 bases and J lost 4; bases outside the gene matches: 9. For the CDR3, the DNA is TGCAGTGCCGCTCCTAGCGGGAGTGTGTACGAGCAGTACTTC. It specifies CSAAPSGSVYEQYF.

This clonotype occurred many times. The V gene is TRBV5-8, the J gene TRBJ1-1; D gene ambiguous. V dropped 1 base and J dropped 7 bases, with 11 bases sitting between them. The CDR3 length is 13 residues. Germline CDR1 SGHTS, CDR2 YDEGEE. The CDR3 sequence is CASSLRYSVEAFF. The CDR3 nucleotides are TGTGCCAGCAGCTTGAGGTACAGCGTTGAAGCTTTCTTT.

This clonotype was found many times. This chain links TRBV27 with TRBJ2-7; D might be TRBD1 (6 bases). Germline V lookup: CDR1 MNHEY, CDR2 SMNVEV (reference sequence). Trimming removed 1 base from V and 5 bases from J, with 9 bases in between. The CDR3 consists of 13 residues. The CDR3 region has the DNA TGTGCCAGCAGTTTATTTCAGGGGCACGAGCAGTACTTC. This encodes CASSLFQGHEQYF.

This clonotype came up a few times. The V and J genes are TRBV28 and TRBJ2-7; no reliable D call. Trimming took 5 bases from V and 3 from J, leaving 17 bases between them. This CDR3 comprises 15 residues. From germline, CDR1 is MDHEN and CDR2 SYDVKM. The DNA of the CDR3 is TGTGCCAGCAGTCCCCTGAGTTACGGCAACTACGAGCAGTACTTC. It is translated as CASSPLSYGNYEQYF. Looking up the rest from reference TRBV28 and TRBJ2-7 gives the full variable domain: DVKVTQSSRYLVKRTGEKVFLECVQDMDHENMFWYRQDPGLGLRLIYFSYDVKMKEKGDIPEGYSVSREKKERFSLILESASTNQTSMYLCASSPLSYGNYEQYFGPGTRLTVT.

The rearrangement joins TRBV7-6 to TRBJ2-1; D is unresolved. V lost 1 base to trimming and J lost 2 bases, with 9 bases between them. This CDR3 is 15 amino acids long. From germline, CDR1 is SGHVS and CDR2 FNYEAQ. CDR3 sequence: CASSLEDRAYNEQFF. CDR3 nucleotides: TGTGCCAGCAGCTTAGAGGATAGGGCCTACAATGAGCAGTTCTTC.